Below, 20 T cell receptor beta chains from the same sample are listed, as sequenced in a study of blood T cell repertoires in COVID-19. The assay was immunoSEQ multiplex PCR, and TCRdb's table has in-frame clones only and misses some. In the table there are some 270,000 clones, roughly 91% of which are singletons. The sample taken for sequencing was peripheral blood. Receptor source: a man aged 25-40 years with acute or convalescent COVID-19.

This clone was counted a single time. The J gene is TRBJ1-1, the V gene TRBV5-1; 9 nucleotides line up with TRBD1. CDR1 is SGHRS and CDR2 is YFSETQ in the germline V gene. V dropped 3 bases and J dropped 6; count of bases not matched to a gene: 6. The CDR3 is 14 amino acids. CDR3 sequence (DNA): TGCGCCAGCAGCTCGGGGACAGGGCTCGCTGAAGCTTTCTTT. Amino acids: CASSSGTGLAEAFF.

V usage is TRBV19 and J usage is TRBJ2-1, with TRBD2 matching 9 bases. Unmatched junction bases numbered 6, after V lost 2 bases and J lost 7 bases. The length of the CDR3 is 15 residues. Germline V lookup: CDR1 LNHDA, CDR2 SQIVND (reference sequence). CDR3 amino acids: CASSISAGGRNEQFF. Written as DNA, the CDR3 is TGTGCCAGTAGTATATCTGCGGGGGGGCGAAATGAGCAGTTCTTC.

This chain links TRBV28 with TRBJ1-1; TRBD1 aligns across 7 bases. The CDR3 has 13 amino acids. J lost 6 bases, V lost 5 bases, and 6 bases had no gene match. Germline CDR1 and CDR2: MDHEN and SYDVKM. The CDR3 nucleotides read TGTGCCAGCAGTCTCAGGGGGACAGCTGAAGCTTTCTTT. Translated: CASSLRGTAEAFF.

This sequence joins TRBV5-6 and TRBJ1-2; 10 bases are shared with TRBD1. This CDR3 contains 18 residues. J was trimmed by 2 bases and V by 3 bases; bases with no gene match: 13. Germline lookup yields CDR1 SGHDT and CDR2 YYEEEE. The CDR3 loop is CASSSKDRGKYLNYGYTF. The CDR3 nucleotides are TGTGCCAGCAGCTCCAAGGACAGGGGGAAGTACTTGAACTATGGCTACACCTTC.

The chain is built from TRBV7-8 and TRBJ1-5, with 11 bases fitting TRBD1. The CDR3 has 17 residues. Germline V gives CDR1 SGHVS, CDR2 FQNEAQ. V shed 2 bases, J shed 4 bases, and the junction held 7 bases outside the gene matches. CDR3 protein: CASSLLGQGARNQPQHF. CDR3 nucleotide sequence: TGTGCCAGCAGCTTATTAGGACAGGGGGCCCGAAATCAGCCCCAGCATTTT.

The rearrangement uses TRBV20-1 and TRBJ2-3; D remains ambiguous. The V gene lost 0 bases and the J gene lost 6 bases, with 4 bases spanning the gap. The CDR3 extends over 11 amino acids. Germline V lookup: CDR1 DFQATT, CDR2 SNEGSKA (reference sequence). The CDR3 loop reads CSARESDTQYF. For the CDR3, the DNA is TGCAGTGCTAGAGAGTCGGATACGCAGTATTTT.

This clone showed up just once. The chain is built from TRBV10-3 and TRBJ1-2, with D possibly matching TRBD1 (5 bases). The CDR3 runs to 15 residues. CDR1 and CDR2 (germline): ENHRY, SYGVKD. V gave up 6 bases and J gave up 0 bases, with 14 bases separating them. CDR3 bases: TGTGCCATCAGAGAGGGGACTAGCCCTAACTATGGCTACACCTTC. It encodes CAIREGTSPNYGYTF.

The genes are TRBV5-6 and TRBJ1-6; 9 positions agree with TRBD1. J gave up 8 bases and V 0 bases, and 3 bases lay outside the gene matches. The CDR3 is made up of 15 amino acids. Germline CDR1 and CDR2: SGHDT and YYEEEE. The chain's CDR3 is CASSLGGTGYSPLHF. CDR3 nucleotides: TGTGCCAGCAGCTTGGGTGGGACAGGGTATTCACCCCTCCACTTT. The variable domain in full, with the rest retrieved from reference TRBV5-6 and TRBJ1-6, is DAGVTQSPTHLIKTRGQQVTLRCSPKSGHDTVSWYQQALGQGPQFIFQYYEEEERQRGNFPDRFSGHQFPNYSSELNVNALLLGDSALYLCASSLGGTGYSPLHFGNGTRLTVT.

V and J are TRBV20-1 and TRBJ2-7; tentatively, D is TRBD2 (5 bases). CDR1 and CDR2 (germline): DFQATT, SNEGSKA (reference sequence). V lost 3 bases, J lost 6 bases, and 15 bases lay in between. The CDR3 extends over 13 amino acids. CDR3 amino acids: CSASRGSLREQYF. CDR3 sequence (DNA): TGCAGTGCTAGTCGGGGAAGCCTTCGCGAGCAGTACTTC.

V usage is TRBV5-6 and J usage is TRBJ2-3; D uncertain. CDR3 length equals 15 residues. V lost 1 base to trimming and J lost 4 bases, with 13 bases between them. CDR1 SGHDT and CDR2 YYEEEE come from the germline V gene. The CDR3: CASSLFAGFPDTQYF. The DNA for the CDR3 is TGTGCCAGCAGCTTGTTTGCCGGGTTCCCAGATACGCAGTATTTT. Based on the CDR3 plus reference TRBV5-6 and TRBJ2-3, the full variable domain is DAGVTQSPTHLIKTRGQQVTLRCSPKSGHDTVSWYQQALGQGPQFIFQYYEEEERQRGNFPDRFSGHQFPNYSSELNVNALLLGDSALYLCASSLFAGFPDTQYFGPGTRLTVL.

J is TRBJ2-5 and V is TRBV5-1; 8 nucleotides align to TRBD1. The CDR3 is made up of 15 amino acids. The V gene end was trimmed by 0 bases and the J gene end by 2 bases; junction bases not matched to a gene: 3. Germline V gives CDR1 SGHRS, CDR2 YFSETQ. The CDR3: CASSLGQGPQETQYF. The CDR3 coding sequence is TGCGCCAGCAGCTTGGGACAGGGGCCTCAAGAGACCCAGTACTTC.

The chain is built from TRBV3-1 (or the pseudogene TRBV3-2) and TRBJ1-4; tentative D call: TRBD1 (5 bases). CDR3 size: 16 residues. V was shortened by 0 bases and J by 8 bases, with 16 bases between the two germline ends. The germline V gene has CDR1 LGHDT and CDR2 YNNKEL (reference sequence). The CDR3 protein is CASSQDWGQSGEKLFF. The CDR3 DNA is TGTGCCAGCAGCCAAGATTGGGGCCAGTCTGGGGAAAAACTGTTTTTT.

V usage is TRBV28 and J usage is TRBJ1-6; TRBD1 aligns across 8 bases. With 5 bases clipped from V and 9 bases from J, the junction kept 9 bases outside the gene matches. This CDR3 is 15 amino acids long. Germline V lookup: CDR1 MDHEN, CDR2 SYDVKM. This CDR3 reads CASSPRGGTGSPLHF. The DNA for the CDR3 is TGTGCCAGCAGTCCCCGTGGGGGGACAGGTTCACCCCTCCACTTT.

The rearrangement joins TRBV5-3 to TRBJ2-1; D unclear. TRBV5-3 is assigned to the ORF class and has an uncertain function. Trimming stripped 0 bases from V and 7 bases from J, with 5 bases between. This CDR3 contains 12 residues. CDR3 DNA sequence: TGTGCCAGAAGCTTGGCCCAGAATGAGCAGTTCTTC. This codes for CARSLAQNEQFF.

J is TRBJ2-2 and V is TRBV19; the D gene is possibly TRBD1 (6 bases). Germline assignment: CDR1 LNHDA and CDR2 SQIVND (reference sequence). The V gene lost 4 bases and the J gene lost 1 base, with 10 bases spanning the gap. CDR3 length: 15 residues. CDR3 coding DNA: TGTGCCAGTAGTAGACAGGCGGTGAACACCGGGGAGCTGTTTTTT. Translation: CASSRQAVNTGELFF. Based on the CDR3 plus reference TRBV19 and TRBJ2-2, the full variable domain is DGGITQSPKYLFRKEGQNVTLSCEQNLNHDAMYWYRQDPGQGLRLIYYSQIVNDFQKGDIAEGYSVSREKKESFPLTVTSAQKNPTAFYLCASSRQAVNTGELFFGEGSRLTVL.

The chain has TRBV3-1 (or the pseudogene TRBV3-2) and TRBJ1-4; D remains unclear. With 4 bases removed from V and 6 bases from J, the gap between germline ends came to 9 bases. The germline CDR1 and CDR2 sequences are LGHDT and YNNKEL (reference sequence). The CDR3 runs 13 residues. The CDR3 loop is CASSPRRDEKLFF. The CDR3 coding sequence is TGTGCCAGCAGCCCCCGCCGGGATGAAAAACTGTTTTTT.

This sequence joins TRBV28 and TRBJ2-7; 9 bases match TRBD2. The CDR3 is made up of 14 amino acids. Germline CDR1 is MDHEN and CDR2 is SYDVKM. The V and J ends lost 3 bases and 5 bases, in that order; junction bases with no gene match: 5. This CDR3 is CASSFAGGFHEQYF. In nucleotides, the CDR3 is TGTGCCAGCAGTTTCGCGGGGGGGTTCCACGAGCAGTACTTC.

This chain uses TRBV5-6 with TRBJ1-5; unclear D gene. This CDR3 contains 15 residues. CDR1 SGHDT and CDR2 YYEEEE come from the germline V gene. Trimming removed 0 bases from V and 3 bases from J, with 10 bases in between. CDR3 in amino acids: CASSLARSNNQPQHF. CDR3 bases: TGTGCCAGCAGCTTGGCCAGGTCGAACAATCAGCCCCAGCATTTT.

This clone was detected a few times. V and J are TRBV5-1 and TRBJ1-1, with a tentative D call TRBD1 (5 bases). From germline, CDR1 is SGHRS and CDR2 YFSETQ. The CDR3 totals 14 residues. V was pared by 4 bases and J by 1 base, with 11 bases between. In DNA, the CDR3 is TGCGCCAGCAGCATAGGGACTCCGAACACTGAAGCTTTCTTT. It encodes CASSIGTPNTEAFF. Combining the CDR3 with reference TRBV5-1 and TRBJ1-1 gives the whole variable domain KAGVTQTPRYLIKTRGQQVTLSCSPISGHRSVSWYQQTPGQGLQFLFEYFSETQRNKGNFPGRFSGRQFSNSRSEMNVSTLELGDSALYLCASSIGTPNTEAFFGQGTRLTVV.

A single count supports this clone. The genes are TRBV27 and TRBJ2-1; tentatively, D is TRBD2 (6 bases). In germline, CDR1 is MNHEY, CDR2 SMNVEV (reference sequence). Between the trimmed V and J ends, which lost 4 bases and 0 bases, there was a span of 10 bases. The CDR3 has 15 amino acids. CDR3 in amino acids: CASSSRGDSYNEQFF. As DNA, the CDR3 is TGTGCCAGCAGTTCCCGCGGGGACTCCTACAATGAGCAGTTCTTC.